The clone carrying this TCR beta chain showed up many times. Its target is unknown. Amplification of TCR alpha and beta CDR3 regions from RNA used iRepertoire nested multiplex PCR. For one-step reverse transcription and amplification, 100-400 ng of tissue mRNA or PBMC total RNA was used. TCRdb re-called the multiplex PCR reads with MiXCR, one entry per CDR3 protein. The sample comprises 400,000 or so distinct CDR3 sequences, approximately 42% of which are singletons, and approximately 12% rests with the top ten. These data are taken from a study of glioma-infiltrating T cells. Study-level background: Glioma patients had dexamethasone for six or fewer days before surgery.

Study-level results: A blood CDR3 motif signature was depleted in highly divergent patients. CDR3 overlap between tissue and blood was very small.

The germline V gene encodes CDR1 MNHEY and CDR2 SVGAGI. Between the trimmed V and J ends, which lost 1 base and 5 bases, there was a span of 3 bases. The CDR3 has 11 residues. This receptor was obtained from a human donor with low-grade glioma or glioblastoma, undergoing nonglioma brain surgery, or in good health (not recorded which). The chain joins TRBV6-5 to TRBJ2-7; D not resolved. The specimen was glioma tissue, nonneoplastic brain tissue, or PBMCs (not recorded which). DNA of the CDR3: TGTGCCAGCAGTTACTACAACGAGCAGTACTTC. Protein sequence: CASSYYNEQYF.